This T cell receptor (beta chain) is from a study of cytomegalovirus exposure and HLA in healthy donors. CDR1 SGHNT and CDR2 YENEEA come from the germline V gene. Trimming cost V 0 bases and J 11 bases, with 15 bases left between them. The CDR3 has 14 residues. The study ran its PCR with 60 Vbeta and 13 Jbeta primers. The table came from immunoSEQ multiplex PCR; TCRdb's copy has only in-frame clones and leaves some out. Here the sample spans some 140,000 clones, approximately 60% being singletons. On this clone itself: Its target is unknown.

Study-level results: Reports indicate that TCR beta sequences accurately predicted the HLA-A and HLA-B alleles of most subjects. The study listed under 200 cytomegalovirus-associated TCR beta chains. A previous analysis found most TCR beta V segments productive roughly 87% or roughly 30% of the time.

This clonotype originated in a human donor in good health. Sequencing was performed on PBMCs. The chain couples TRBV11-3 to TRBJ2-3, with a tentative D call TRBD2 (6 bases). The CDR3 protein is CASSLDRETRRQYF. DNA of the CDR3: TGTGCCAGCAGCTTAGATCGGGAGACTAGACGGCAGTATTTT.